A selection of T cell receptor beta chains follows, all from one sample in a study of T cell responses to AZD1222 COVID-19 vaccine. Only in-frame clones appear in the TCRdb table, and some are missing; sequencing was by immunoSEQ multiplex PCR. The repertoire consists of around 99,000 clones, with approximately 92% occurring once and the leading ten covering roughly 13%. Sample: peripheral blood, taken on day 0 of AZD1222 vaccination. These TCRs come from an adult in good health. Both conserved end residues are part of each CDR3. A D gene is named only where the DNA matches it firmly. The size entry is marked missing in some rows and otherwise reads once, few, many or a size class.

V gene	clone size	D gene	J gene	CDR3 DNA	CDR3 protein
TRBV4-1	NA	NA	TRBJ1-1	TGCGCCAGCAGCCAAGATTCGAGGAACACTGAAGCTTTCTTT	CASSQDSRNTEAFF
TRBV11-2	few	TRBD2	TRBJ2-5	TGTGCCAGCAGCTTTAGCGGGGGAGAGACCCAGTACTTC	CASSFSGGETQYF
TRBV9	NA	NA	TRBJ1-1	TGTGCCAGCAGCGTAGGGGGTGACCCGGGGTCTGCTTTCTTT	CASSVGGDPGSAFF
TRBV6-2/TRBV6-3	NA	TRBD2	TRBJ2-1	TGTGCCAGCAGTTACGGCGGGAGGAATTACAATGAGCAGTTCTTC	CASSYGGRNYNEQFF
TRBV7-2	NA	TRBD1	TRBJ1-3	TGTGCCAGCAGCTTTACAGGGGGAAGGAGTGGAAACACCATATATTTT	CASSFTGGRSGNTIYF
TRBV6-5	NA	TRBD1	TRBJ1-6	TGTGCCAGCAGCCACGGACAGGATAATTCACCCCTCCACTTT	CASSHGQDNSPLHF
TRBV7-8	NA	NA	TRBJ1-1	TGTGCCAGCAGCTTAGTTTCGTTGGCTGAAGCTTTCTTT	CASSLVSLAEAFF
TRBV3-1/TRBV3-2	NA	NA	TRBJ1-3	TGTGCCAGCAGCCAACGTGCCGGCCGGGGGGGAGGAAACACCATATATTTT	CASSQRAGRGGGNTIYF
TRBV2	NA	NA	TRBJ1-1	TGTGCCAGGGGGGGCCGTGAAGCTTTCTTT	CARGGREAFF
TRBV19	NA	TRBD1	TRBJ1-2	TGTGCCAGTAGTCCTGGGACAGATGCTAACTATGGCTACACCTTC	CASSPGTDANYGYTF
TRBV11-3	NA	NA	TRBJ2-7	TGTGCCAGCAGCTTAGGCGCCGGACCCTACGAGCAGTACTTC	CASSLGAGPYEQYF
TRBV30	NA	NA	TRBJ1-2	TGTGCCTGGAGTGTGCAGATTGGGGCAGGGGATGGCTACACCTTC	CAWSVQIGAGDGYTF
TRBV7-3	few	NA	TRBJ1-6	TGTGCCAGCAGCTTAACTAGCGGAGGAGGATCCAATTCACCCCTCCACTTT	CASSLTSGGGSNSPLHF
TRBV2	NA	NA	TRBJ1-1	TGTGCCAGCACAAGACAGCCGAACACTGAAGCTTTCTTT	CASTRQPNTEAFF
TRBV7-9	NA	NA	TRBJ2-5	TGTGCCAGCAGCTTTTCAGGGGCCCAAGAGGCCCAGTACTTC	CASSFSGAQEAQYF
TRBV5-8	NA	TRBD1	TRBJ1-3	TGTGCCAGCAGCTACCAGACAGGGTCTGGAAACACCATATATTTT	CASSYQTGSGNTIYF
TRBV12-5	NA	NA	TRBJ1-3	TGTGCTAGTGCATGGTCGGGGGGGATCTCTGGAAACACCATATATTTT	CASAWSGGISGNTIYF
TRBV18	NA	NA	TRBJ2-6	TGTGCCAGCTCACCAGGACAGCTCTCTGGGGCCAACGTCCTGACTTTC	CASSPGQLSGANVLTF
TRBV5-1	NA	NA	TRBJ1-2	TGCGCCAGCAGTTTCTCCTCGGAGCCGCCTAACTATGGCTACACCTTC	CASSFSSEPPNYGYTF
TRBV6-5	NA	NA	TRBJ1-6	TGTGCCAGCGGGGAGGGGGATTATAATTCACCCCTCCACTTT	CASGEGDYNSPLHF
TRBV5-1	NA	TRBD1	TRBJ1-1	TGCGCCAGCAGCCCAGGGTCGGGACAGATGAACACTGAAGCTTTCTTT	CASSPGSGQMNTEAFF
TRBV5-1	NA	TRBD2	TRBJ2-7	TGCGCCAGCAGCTTGGTGGGGACAGGGGGACTAGCGGGAGACGAGCAGTACTTC	CASSLVGTGGLAGDEQYF
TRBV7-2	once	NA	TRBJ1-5	TGTGCCAGCAGCTTAAGTCCCCGGGTACTGAGCAATCAGCCCCAGCATTTT	CASSLSPRVLSNQPQHF
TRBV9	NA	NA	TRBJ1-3	TGTGCCAGCAGCGGAGCTCAGGACCGAGATGGAAACACCATATATTTT	CASSGAQDRDGNTIYF
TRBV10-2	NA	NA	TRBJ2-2	TGCGCCAGCAGTGATGCCACGGACACCGGGGAGCTGTTTTTT	CASSDATDTGELFF
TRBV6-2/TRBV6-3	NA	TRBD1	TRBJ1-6	TGTGCCAGCAGCCGATCCAACAGGGACAGCTTGAATTCACCCCTCCACTTT	CASSRSNRDSLNSPLHF
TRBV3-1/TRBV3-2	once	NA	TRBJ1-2	TGTGCCAGCAGCCAAGATCCACAGGGAAGTGGCTACACCTTC	CASSQDPQGSGYTF
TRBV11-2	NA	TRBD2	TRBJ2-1	TGTGCCAGCAGCTTATTGACTAGCGCGACCTACAATGAGCAGTTCTTC	CASSLLTSATYNEQFF
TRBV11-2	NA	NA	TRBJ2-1	TGTGCCAGCAGCTCGTTCAGTAGCTCCTACAATGAGCAGTTCTTC	CASSSFSSSYNEQFF
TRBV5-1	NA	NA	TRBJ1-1	TGCGCCAGCAGTCTGAGAGTCGGGAACACTGAAGCTTTCTTT	CASSLRVGNTEAFF
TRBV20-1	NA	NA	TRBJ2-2	TGCAGTGCTAGTCAGGGGTCGGCGAACACCGGGGAGCTGTTTTTT	CSASQGSANTGELFF
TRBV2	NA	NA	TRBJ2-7	TGTGCCAGCAGTGCTGAAGCCTACGAGCAGTACTTC	CASSAEAYEQYF
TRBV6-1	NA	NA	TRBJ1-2	TGTGCCAGCAGTGAAGTAGGGCGAACAGGTTACGGCTACACCTTC	CASSEVGRTGYGYTF
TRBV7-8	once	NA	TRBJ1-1	TGTGCCAGCAGCGGTAATTTGAACACTGAAGCTTTCTTT	CASSGNLNTEAFF
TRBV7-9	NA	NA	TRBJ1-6	TGTGCCTCCAAGACAGACTATAATTCACCCCTCCACTTT	CASKTDYNSPLHF
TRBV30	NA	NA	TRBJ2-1	TGTGCCTGGCTTAGGCTATCATACAATGAGCAGTTCTTC	CAWLRLSYNEQFF
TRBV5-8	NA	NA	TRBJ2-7	TGTGCCAGCAGCTTGGAGGAGGGCTACGAGCAGTACTTC	CASSLEEGYEQYF
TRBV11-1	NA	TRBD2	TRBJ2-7	TGTGCCAGCAGCTTCGGGCGGACTAGCTCCTACGAGCAGTACTTC	CASSFGRTSSYEQYF
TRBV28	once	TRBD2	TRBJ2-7	TGTGCCAGCAGTGGCTTGGCGGGGGTCTCCTACGAGCAGTACTTC	CASSGLAGVSYEQYF
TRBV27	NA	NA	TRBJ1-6	TGTGCCAGCAGTTACCTGGCTGGGGGTCTTCTTAATTCACCCCTCCACTTT	CASSYLAGGLLNSPLHF
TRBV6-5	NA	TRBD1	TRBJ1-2	TGTGCCAGCAGTTACCCAGGACAGGGGCACTATGGCTACACCTTC	CASSYPGQGHYGYTF
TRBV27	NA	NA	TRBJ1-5	TGTGCCAGCAGTTTAGACACTCCCGGCCTATTTCGGGGTAGGCAGCCCCAGCATTTT	CASSLDTPGLFRGRQPQHF
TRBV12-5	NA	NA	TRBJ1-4	TGTGCTAGTGGTTTGGGCAGTAATGAAAAACTGTTTTTT	CASGLGSNEKLFF
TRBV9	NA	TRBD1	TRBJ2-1	TGTGCCAGCAGCTTTAGGGGGCGGAATGAGCAGTTCTTC	CASSFRGRNEQFF
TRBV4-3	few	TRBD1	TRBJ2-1	TGCGCCAGCAGCCAAGACGGACAGGGGGCGCCATATGAGCAGTTCTTC	CASSQDGQGAPYEQFF
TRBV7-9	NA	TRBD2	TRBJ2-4	TGTGGCGTCGGGACTAGCGGGAGGGCCTCGGGAAACATTCAGTACTTC	CGVGTSGRASGNIQYF
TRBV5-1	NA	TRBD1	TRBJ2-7	TGCGCCAGCAGCTTAGGGACAGGGGCCGAGCAGTACTTC	CASSLGTGAEQYF
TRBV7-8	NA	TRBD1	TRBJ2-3	TGTGCCAGCAGTTCTGGACAGGGGGTAACAGATACGCAGTATTTT	CASSSGQGVTDTQYF
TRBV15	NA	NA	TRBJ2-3	TGTGCCACCAGCAGAGACCCCATCGGTGGGGGAAGCACAGATACGCAGTATTTT	CATSRDPIGGGSTDTQYF
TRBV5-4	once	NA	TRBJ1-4	TGTGCCAGCAGCACCCTTGGACAAGCAACTAATGAAAAACTGTTTTTT	CASSTLGQATNEKLFF
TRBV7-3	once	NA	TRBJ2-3	TGTGCCAGCGCAGCCCTCAATAGCGGCCCCACAGATACGCAGTATTTT	CASAALNSGPTDTQYF
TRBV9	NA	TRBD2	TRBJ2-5	TGTGCCAGCAGCGTTCTAGCGGACCAAGAGACCCAGTACTTC	CASSVLADQETQYF